What follows is one T cell receptor (beta chain) and its context. This receptor's antigen is unknown. Nothing much larger sits one base from this clone, and base qualities are not available. This record belongs to a study of post-analysis software for immune sequencing data (dated by TCRdb to 2015 to 2017). Concerning the study at large: Recorded disease courses included relapsing-remitting, secondary progressive and progressive-relapsing multiple sclerosis, with some patients lacking subtype annotation. The multiple sclerosis patient repertoires were compared with approximately 11 previously published healthy control repertoires from donors aged about 6 to 25 years. A subset of samples was prepared in parallel using single-end sample barcoding, then pooled and co-amplified after Illumina adapter ligation.

Overall study results and their limits: The multiple sclerosis patient group was slightly younger than the control group. Patients showed significantly higher frequencies than controls for a few TRBV segments, among them TRBV5-6, TRBV5-1 and TRBV20-1. Significantly lower normalized Chao1 diversity was found in multiple sclerosis patients than in controls, suggesting substantial peripheral T-cell clonal expansion. Direct clustering with F measure revealed strong co-clustering of samples prepared in the same batch, which led to a batch-effect correction.

To demonstrate the VDJtools post-analysis software, TCR beta repertoires were profiled from the peripheral blood of about 13 young patients with multiple sclerosis. Multiple sclerosis patients were children and adolescents aged about 6 to 16 years. The library was built by means of PCR. Sequencing relied on an Illumina HiSeq 2500. To reduce PCR and sequencing biases, unique molecular identifiers were built into the TCR beta cDNA libraries. Per 1 to 10 million input T cells, approximately 500,000 cDNA molecules were obtained, such that each molecule approximated one T cell. Patient libraries were prepared and sequenced with the same protocol used for the earlier healthy control dataset. Within a given batch, samples were prepared together, multiplexed and sequenced on the same HiSeq lane. The original methods were these. MIGEC was used to process the raw barcoded reads, and molecular identifier groups with only a single read were discarded before consensus assembly and CDR3 extraction. VDJtools was used for post-analysis of the clonotype tables, and diversity was normalized by down-sampling every dataset to the size of the smallest sample. Repertoire overlap clustering matched CDR3 amino acid but not nucleotide sequences to correct batch-related cross-sample contamination. TCRdb reran the public reads through fastp at Q25 and MiXCR, keeping productive beta chains. Every entry covers one CDR3 protein and lists the most common genes and DNA from its rows. The V and J calls follow TCRdb's processing rather than the paper's. This sample comprises approximately 690,000 distinct CDR3 sequences, roughly three fifths of them detected only once. The leading ten clones occupy around 11% of the sample.

Trimming leaves V shorter by 4 bases and J shorter by 9 bases, with the junction holding 4 bases beyond the gene matches. CDR3 length: 14 amino acids, cysteine to phenylalanine. This entry keeps only the CDR3 DNA: 42 bases, framed from base 1. Per the germline V gene, SGHTA is the CDR1 and FQGNSA is the CDR2. The TCR sequence derives from a girl aged 2 to 9 with multiple sclerosis. Here the chain combines TRBV7-2 and TRBJ1-6; TRBD1 matches 9 bases in the middle. Sequenced sample: blood. The CDR3 region has the sequence CASSSGQGTSPLHF. In nucleotides, the sequence is TGTGCCAGCAGCTCGGGACAGGGCACTTCACCCCTCCACTTT.